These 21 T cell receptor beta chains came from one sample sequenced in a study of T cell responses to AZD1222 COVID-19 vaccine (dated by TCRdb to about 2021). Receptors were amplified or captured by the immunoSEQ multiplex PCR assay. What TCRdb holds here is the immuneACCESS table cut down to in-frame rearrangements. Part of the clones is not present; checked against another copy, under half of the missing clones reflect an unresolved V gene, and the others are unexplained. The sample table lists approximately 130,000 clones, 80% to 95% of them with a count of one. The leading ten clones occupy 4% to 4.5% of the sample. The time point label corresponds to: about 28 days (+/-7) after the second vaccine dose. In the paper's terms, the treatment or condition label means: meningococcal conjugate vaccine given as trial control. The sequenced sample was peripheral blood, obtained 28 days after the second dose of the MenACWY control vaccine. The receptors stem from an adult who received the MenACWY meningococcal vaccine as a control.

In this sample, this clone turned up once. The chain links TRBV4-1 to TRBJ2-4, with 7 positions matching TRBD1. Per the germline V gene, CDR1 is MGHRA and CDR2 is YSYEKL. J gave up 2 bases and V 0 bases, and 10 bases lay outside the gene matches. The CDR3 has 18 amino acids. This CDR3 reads CASSQDRGTATTKNIQYF. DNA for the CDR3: TGCGCCAGCAGCCAAGATCGAGGGACAGCCACAACCAAAAACATTCAGTACTTC.

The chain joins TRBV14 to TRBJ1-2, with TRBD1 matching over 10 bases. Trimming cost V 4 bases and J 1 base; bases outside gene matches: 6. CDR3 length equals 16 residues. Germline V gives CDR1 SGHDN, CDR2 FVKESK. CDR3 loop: CASSRRQGAVNYGYTF. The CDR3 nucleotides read TGTGCCAGCAGCCGACGACAGGGGGCAGTTAACTATGGCTACACCTTC.

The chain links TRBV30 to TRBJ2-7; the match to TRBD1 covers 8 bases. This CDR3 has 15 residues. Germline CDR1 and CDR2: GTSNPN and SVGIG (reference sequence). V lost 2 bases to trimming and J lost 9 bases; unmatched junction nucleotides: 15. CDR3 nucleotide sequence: TGTGCCTGGAGTCAGTGGACAGGGATTACGGGTGGGCAGTACTTC. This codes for CAWSQWTGITGGQYF. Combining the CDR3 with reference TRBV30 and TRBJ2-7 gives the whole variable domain SQTIHQWPATLVQPVGSPLSLECTVEGTSNPNLYWYRQAAGRGLQLLFYSVGIGQISSEVPQNLSASRPQDRQFILSSKKLLLSDSGFYLCAWSQWTGITGGQYFGPGTRLTVT.

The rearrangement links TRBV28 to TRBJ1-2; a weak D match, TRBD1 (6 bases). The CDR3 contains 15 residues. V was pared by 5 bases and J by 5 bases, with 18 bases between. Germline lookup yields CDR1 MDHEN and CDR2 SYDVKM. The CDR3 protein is CASSGNGQPPYGYTF. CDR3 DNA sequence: TGTGCCAGCAGTGGAAATGGACAGCCCCCTTATGGCTACACCTTC.

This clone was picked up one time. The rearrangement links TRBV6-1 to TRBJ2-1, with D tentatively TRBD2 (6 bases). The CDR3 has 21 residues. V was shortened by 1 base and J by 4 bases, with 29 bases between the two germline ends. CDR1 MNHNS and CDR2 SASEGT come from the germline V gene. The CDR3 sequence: CASSEVLAGLSQRAIYNEQFF. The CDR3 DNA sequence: TGTGCCAGCAGTGAAGTATTAGCAGGGTTATCCCAGCGGGCGATTTACAATGAGCAGTTCTTC.

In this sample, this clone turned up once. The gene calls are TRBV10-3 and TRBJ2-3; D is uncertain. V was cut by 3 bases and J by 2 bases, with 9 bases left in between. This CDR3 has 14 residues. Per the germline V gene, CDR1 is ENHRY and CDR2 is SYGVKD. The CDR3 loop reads CAISEKQATDTQYF. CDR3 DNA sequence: TGTGCCATCAGTGAAAAGCAGGCCACAGATACGCAGTATTTT.

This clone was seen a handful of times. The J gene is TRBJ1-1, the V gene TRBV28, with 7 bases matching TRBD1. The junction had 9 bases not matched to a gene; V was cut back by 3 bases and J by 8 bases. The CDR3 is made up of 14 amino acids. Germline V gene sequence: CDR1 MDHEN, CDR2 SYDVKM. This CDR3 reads CASSFSPTGWEAFF. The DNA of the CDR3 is TGTGCCAGCAGTTTTAGTCCGACAGGGTGGGAAGCTTTCTTT.

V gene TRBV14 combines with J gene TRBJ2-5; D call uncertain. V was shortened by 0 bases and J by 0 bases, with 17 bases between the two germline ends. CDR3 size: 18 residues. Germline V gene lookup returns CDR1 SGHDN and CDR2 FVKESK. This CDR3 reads CASSQDSAYSWYQETQYF. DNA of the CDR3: TGTGCCAGCAGCCAAGATTCCGCGTACAGCTGGTACCAAGAGACCCAGTACTTC.

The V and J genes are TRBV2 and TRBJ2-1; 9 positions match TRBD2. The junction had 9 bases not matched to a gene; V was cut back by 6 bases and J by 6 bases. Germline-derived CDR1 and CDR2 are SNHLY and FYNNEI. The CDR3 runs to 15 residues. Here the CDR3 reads CASSELNSGSNEQFF. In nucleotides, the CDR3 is TGTGCCAGCAGCGAGCTGAATAGCGGGAGCAATGAGCAGTTCTTC.

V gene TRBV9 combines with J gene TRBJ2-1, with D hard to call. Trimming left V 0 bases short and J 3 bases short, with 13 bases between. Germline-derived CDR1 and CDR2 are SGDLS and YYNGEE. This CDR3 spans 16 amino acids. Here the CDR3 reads CASSVDSSDFYNEQFF. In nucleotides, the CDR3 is TGTGCCAGCAGCGTAGATTCCAGCGACTTCTACAATGAGCAGTTCTTC. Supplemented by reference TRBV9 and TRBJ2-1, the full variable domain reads DSGVTQTPKHLITATGQRVTLRCSPRSGDLSVYWYQQSLDQGLQFLIQYYNGEERAKGNILERFSAQQFPDLHSELNLSSLELGDSALYFCASSVDSSDFYNEQFFGPGTRLTVL.

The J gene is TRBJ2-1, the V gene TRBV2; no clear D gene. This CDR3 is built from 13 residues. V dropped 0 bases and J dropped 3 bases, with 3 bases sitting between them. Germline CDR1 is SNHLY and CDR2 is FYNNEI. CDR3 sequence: CASSEAHYNEQFF. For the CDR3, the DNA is TGTGCCAGCAGTGAAGCCCACTACAATGAGCAGTTCTTC.

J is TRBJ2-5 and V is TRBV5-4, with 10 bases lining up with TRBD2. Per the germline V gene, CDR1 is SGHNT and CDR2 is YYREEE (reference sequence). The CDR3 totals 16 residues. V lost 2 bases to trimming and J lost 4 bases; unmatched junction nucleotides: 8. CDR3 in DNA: TGTGCCAGCAGCTTACGGGCGCCTAGCGGGGGAGAGACCCAGTACTTC. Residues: CASSLRAPSGGETQYF.

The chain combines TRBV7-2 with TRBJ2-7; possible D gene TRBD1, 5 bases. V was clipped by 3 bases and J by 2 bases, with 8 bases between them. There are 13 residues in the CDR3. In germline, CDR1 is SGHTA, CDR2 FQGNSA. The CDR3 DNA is TGTGCCAGCAGCTTCAGGGTTACCTACGAGCAGTACTTC. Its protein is CASSFRVTYEQYF. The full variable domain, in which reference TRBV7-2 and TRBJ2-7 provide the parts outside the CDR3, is GAGVSQSPSNKVTEKGKDVELRCDPISGHTALYWYRQSLGQGLEFLIYFQGNSAPDKSGLPSDRFSAERTGGSVSTLTIQRTQQEDSAVYLCASSFRVTYEQYFGPGTRLTVT.

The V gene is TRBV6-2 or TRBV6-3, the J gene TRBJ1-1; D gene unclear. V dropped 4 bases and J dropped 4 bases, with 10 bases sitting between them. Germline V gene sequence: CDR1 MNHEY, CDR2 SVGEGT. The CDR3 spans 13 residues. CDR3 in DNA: TGTGCCAGCAGTTTCGGTAGTTCCACTGAAGCTTTCTTT. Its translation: CASSFGSSTEAFF.

The CDR3 reads CASRIGTPYEQYF. The CDR3 coding sequence is TGTGCCAGCAGGATCGGGACACCCTACGAGCAGTACTTC. The chain recombines TRBV6-5 with TRBJ2-7; tentative D call: TRBD1 (6 bases). CDR3 length equals 13 residues. The germline CDR1 and CDR2 sequences are MNHEY and SVGAGI. V shed 6 bases and J shed 2 bases, with 11 bases lying between them.

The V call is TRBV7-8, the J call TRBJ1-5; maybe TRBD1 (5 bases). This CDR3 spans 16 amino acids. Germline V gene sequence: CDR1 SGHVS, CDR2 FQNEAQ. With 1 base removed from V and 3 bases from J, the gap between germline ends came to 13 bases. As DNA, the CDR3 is TGTGCCAGCAGCTTAGGCAGGGTACCGGTCAATCAGCCCCAGCATTTT. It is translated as CASSLGRVPVNQPQHF.

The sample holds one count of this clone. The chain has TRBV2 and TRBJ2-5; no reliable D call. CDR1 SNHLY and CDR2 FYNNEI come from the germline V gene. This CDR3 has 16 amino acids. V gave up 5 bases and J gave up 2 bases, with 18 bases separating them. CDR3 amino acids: CASSKNGVGIQETQYF. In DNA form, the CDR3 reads TGTGCCAGCAGTAAAAACGGAGTAGGTATTCAAGAGACCCAGTACTTC.

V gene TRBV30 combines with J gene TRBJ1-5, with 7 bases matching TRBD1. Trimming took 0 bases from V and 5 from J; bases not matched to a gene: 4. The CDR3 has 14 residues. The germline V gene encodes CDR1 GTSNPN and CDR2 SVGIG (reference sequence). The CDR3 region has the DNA TGTGCCTGGAGTGTACAGGGGAGGGATCAGCCCCAGCATTTT. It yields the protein CAWSVQGRDQPQHF.

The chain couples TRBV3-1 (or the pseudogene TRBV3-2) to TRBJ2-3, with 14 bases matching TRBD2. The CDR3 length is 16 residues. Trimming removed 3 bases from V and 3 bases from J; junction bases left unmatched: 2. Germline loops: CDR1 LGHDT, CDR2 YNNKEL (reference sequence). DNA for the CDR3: TGTGCCAGCAGCCAGACTAGCGGGAGGGGTACAGATACGCAGTATTTT. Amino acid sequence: CASSQTSGRGTDTQYF.

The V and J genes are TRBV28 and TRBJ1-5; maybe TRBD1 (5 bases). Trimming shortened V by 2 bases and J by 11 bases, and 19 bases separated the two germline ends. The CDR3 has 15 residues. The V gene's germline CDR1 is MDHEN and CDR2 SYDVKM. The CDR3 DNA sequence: TGTGCCAGCAGTTTAGGCGGGGCTCTTATAAAGGCCCAGCATTTT. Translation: CASSLGGALIKAQHF.

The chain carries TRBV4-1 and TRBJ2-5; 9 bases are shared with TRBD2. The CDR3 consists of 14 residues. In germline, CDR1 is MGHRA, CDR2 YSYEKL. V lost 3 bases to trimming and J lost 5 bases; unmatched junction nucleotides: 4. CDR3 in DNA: TGCGCCAGCAGCCAGCTCGGACTAGCGGAGACCCAGTACTTC. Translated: CASSQLGLAETQYF.